The rows below give T cell receptor beta chains drawn from one sample of a study of cytomegalovirus exposure and HLA in healthy donors. The protocol was immunoSEQ multiplex PCR, while the TCRdb copy is restricted to in-frame clones and leaves out a portion. This sample has roughly 180,000 clones; around 85% occur once, and the top ten carry 1%. Sequencing was performed on PBMCs. The origin of the receptors is a boy younger than 10 in good health and CMV-seronegative. Each CDR3 is given with its conserved first and last residue. Fields, in order: J gene, V gene, CDR3 length, D gene, CDR3 protein. The D gene is left open where the match is weak.

J gene: TRBJ2-3
V gene: TRBV4-1
CDR3 length: 16
D gene: TRBD1
CDR3 protein: CASSHLADRASDTQYF

J gene: TRBJ2-3
V gene: TRBV9
CDR3 length: 15
D gene: TRBD2
CDR3 protein: CASSPRRLAEDTQYF

J gene: TRBJ1-1
V gene: TRBV20-1
CDR3 length: 11
D gene: .
CDR3 protein: CSGSVRDEAFF

J gene: TRBJ1-2
V gene: TRBV27
CDR3 length: 14
D gene: .
CDR3 protein: CASSLDGEVDGYTF

J gene: TRBJ2-7
V gene: TRBV4-1
CDR3 length: 15
D gene: .
CDR3 protein: CASSQQGLSSYEQYF

J gene: TRBJ2-1
V gene: TRBV29-1
CDR3 length: 14
D gene: TRBD1
CDR3 protein: CSVGLGQGNNEQFF

J gene: TRBJ2-7
V gene: TRBV29-1
CDR3 length: 12
D gene: .
CDR3 protein: CSVEVGAGEQYF

J gene: TRBJ1-1
V gene: TRBV29-1
CDR3 length: 16
D gene: .
CDR3 protein: CSVEVWQSQGGTEAFF

J gene: TRBJ2-7
V gene: TRBV9
CDR3 length: 16
D gene: TRBD1
CDR3 protein: CASSVAGQGAFTEQYF

J gene: TRBJ2-2
V gene: TRBV6-1
CDR3 length: 15
D gene: .
CDR3 protein: CASSEAAGASGELFF

J gene: TRBJ1-1
V gene: TRBV30
CDR3 length: 13
D gene: TRBD1
CDR3 protein: CAWSVPGQGEAFF

J gene: TRBJ2-2
V gene: TRBV13
CDR3 length: 14
D gene: TRBD1
CDR3 protein: CASSWDRDTGELFF

J gene: TRBJ2-3
V gene: TRBV5-1
CDR3 length: 15
D gene: TRBD2
CDR3 protein: CASSLGGGRGDTQYF

J gene: TRBJ1-5
V gene: TRBV7-3
CDR3 length: 18
D gene: .
CDR3 protein: CASSLSRGGQTGSQPQHF

J gene: TRBJ2-1
V gene: TRBV18
CDR3 length: 14
D gene: .
CDR3 protein: CASSPSAQNNEQFF

J gene: TRBJ2-5
V gene: TRBV7-8
CDR3 length: 16
D gene: TRBD2
CDR3 protein: CASSPHSGGGEETQYF

J gene: TRBJ1-1
V gene: TRBV6-5
CDR3 length: 13
D gene: .
CDR3 protein: CASSYVRGTEAFF

J gene: TRBJ1-1
V gene: TRBV6-1
CDR3 length: 13
D gene: .
CDR3 protein: CASRNSLNTEAFF

J gene: TRBJ1-1
V gene: TRBV6-5
CDR3 length: 13
D gene: .
CDR3 protein: CASSGRGNTEAFF

J gene: TRBJ1-2
V gene: TRBV6-5
CDR3 length: 12
D gene: .
CDR3 protein: CASREGSYGYTF

J gene: TRBJ2-1
V gene: TRBV19
CDR3 length: 13
D gene: .
CDR3 protein: CASSIDLRDEQFF

J gene: TRBJ1-1
V gene: TRBV2
CDR3 length: 14
D gene: TRBD1
CDR3 protein: CASSWGQMNTEAFF

J gene: TRBJ1-1
V gene: TRBV5-1
CDR3 length: 14
D gene: TRBD1
CDR3 protein: CASRELTGETEAFF

J gene: TRBJ2-2
V gene: TRBV15
CDR3 length: 14
D gene: .
CDR3 protein: CATSRVGGTGELFF

J gene: TRBJ2-5
V gene: TRBV7-9
CDR3 length: 15
D gene: TRBD1
CDR3 protein: CASSPPTGGAEEQYF

J gene: TRBJ1-4
V gene: TRBV7-9
CDR3 length: 18
D gene: .
CDR3 protein: CASSLAHQRRATNEKLFF

J gene: TRBJ1-2
V gene: TRBV19
CDR3 length: 17
D gene: .
CDR3 protein: CASSPERAGIMDYGYTF

J gene: TRBJ1-2
V gene: TRBV9
CDR3 length: 12
D gene: .
CDR3 protein: CASSVAGGGYTF

J gene: TRBJ1-5
V gene: TRBV2
CDR3 length: 13
D gene: .
CDR3 protein: CASSARTNQPQHF

J gene: TRBJ2-1
V gene: TRBV7-2
CDR3 length: 15
D gene: TRBD2
CDR3 protein: CASSNGGSSYNEQFF

J gene: TRBJ1-5
V gene: TRBV2
CDR3 length: 14
D gene: .
CDR3 protein: CASSEDGGNQPQHF

J gene: TRBJ2-5
V gene: TRBV29-1
CDR3 length: 16
D gene: TRBD1
CDR3 protein: CSVEDLRRGRRETQYF

J gene: TRBJ2-2
V gene: TRBV5-1
CDR3 length: 12
D gene: .
CDR3 protein: CASSPVTGELFF

J gene: TRBJ1-5
V gene: TRBV6-5
CDR3 length: 15
D gene: .
CDR3 protein: CASSYSMSGHQPQHF

J gene: TRBJ1-4
V gene: TRBV30
CDR3 length: 15
D gene: .
CDR3 protein: CAWSVPTGTNEKLFF

J gene: TRBJ2-1
V gene: TRBV4-1
CDR3 length: 15
D gene: TRBD2
CDR3 protein: CASSQVSGSWNEQFF

J gene: TRBJ1-6
V gene: TRBV6-4
CDR3 length: 14
D gene: TRBD1
CDR3 protein: CASRGTGDNSPLHF

J gene: TRBJ1-6
V gene: TRBV15
CDR3 length: 17
D gene: .
CDR3 protein: CATSRDRLAGYNSPLHF

J gene: TRBJ2-3
V gene: TRBV30
CDR3 length: 13
D gene: .
CDR3 protein: CALTEGGTDTQYF

J gene: TRBJ2-1
V gene: TRBV30
CDR3 length: 14
D gene: TRBD2
CDR3 protein: CARRGTSGRHEQFF

J gene: TRBJ2-7
V gene: TRBV5-1
CDR3 length: 15
D gene: TRBD1
CDR3 protein: CASSASGGMSYEQYF

J gene: TRBJ1-4
V gene: TRBV19
CDR3 length: 18
D gene: .
CDR3 protein: CASSLQGGGFSTNEKLFF

J gene: TRBJ2-5
V gene: TRBV2
CDR3 length: 13
D gene: .
CDR3 protein: CASSEDPAETQYF

J gene: TRBJ2-1
V gene: TRBV5-1
CDR3 length: 15
D gene: TRBD1
CDR3 protein: CASSARDRENNEQFF